The 5 T cell receptor beta chains given below trace back to one sample, sequenced in a study of T cell responses to AZD1222 COVID-19 vaccine. The method was immunoSEQ multiplex PCR; TCRdb's version includes in-frame clones alone and lacks a portion of them. The sample lists about 110,000 clones; 84% were seen once. This specimen consisted of peripheral blood, obtained on day 0 of AZD1222 vaccination. These receptors all stem from an adult in good health.

This chain links TRBV29-1 with TRBJ2-1, with D possibly called TRBD1 or TRBD2 (5 bases each). The CDR3 consists of 17 residues. Germline loops: CDR1 SQVTM, CDR2 ANQGSEA. The V end lost 8 bases, the J end lost 0 bases, and 23 bases lay between the germline ends. DNA for the CDR3: TGCAGCCAATATGGGGGTCGGGGCAGGAGCTCCTACAATGAGCAGTTCTTC. Translation: CSQYGGRGRSSYNEQFF.

The V and J genes are TRBV25-1 and TRBJ2-5; 7 positions match TRBD1. The V and J ends lost 6 bases and 5 bases, in that order; junction bases with no gene match: 9. There are 14 residues in the CDR3. CDR1 MGHDK and CDR2 SYGVNS come from the germline V gene. The CDR3: CASSLTGSGETQYF. CDR3 in DNA: TGTGCCAGCAGCCTGACAGGGAGCGGCGAGACCCAGTACTTC.

The CDR3 region has the DNA TGTGCCAGTAGCCACAACTCCTACGAGCAGTACTTC. This sequence encodes CASSHNSYEQYF. The chain uses TRBV19 and TRBJ2-7; D is ambiguous. The CDR3 length is 12 residues. The V end was cut by 6 bases, the J end by 0 bases, with 6 bases between. From germline, CDR1 is LNHDA and CDR2 SQIVND (reference sequence). Full variable domain (rest looked up from reference TRBV19 and TRBJ2-7): DGGITQSPKYLFRKEGQNVTLSCEQNLNHDAMYWYRQDPGQGLRLIYYSQIVNDFQKGDIAEGYSVSREKKESFPLTVTSAQKNPTAFYLCASSHNSYEQYFGPGTRLTVT.

This clone was detected only once. The chain employs TRBV6-5 and TRBJ2-5; TRBD2 agrees at 7 bases. V was clipped by 2 bases and J by 4 bases; unmatched bases: 1. Germline V lookup: CDR1 MNHEY, CDR2 SVGAGI. This CDR3 has 13 residues. CDR3 loop: CASSYGGGETQYF. CDR3 coding DNA: TGTGCCAGCAGTTACGGCGGGGGAGAGACCCAGTACTTC.

This chain connects TRBV6-5 to TRBJ1-5; a weak D match, TRBD1 (6 bases). The germline gives CDR1 MNHEY, CDR2 SVGAGI. Trimming left V 6 bases short and J 0 bases short, with 12 bases between. The CDR3 has 15 residues. For the CDR3, the DNA is TGTGCCAGCAGGCGGACAGTTGTTAGCAATCAGCCCCAGCATTTT. This translates into CASRRTVVSNQPQHF.